Sequencing of this T cell receptor beta chain was carried out in a study of shared clonotypes between healthy human individuals. Study-wide background: The donor pool was made up of a couple of women and a few men aged 18 to 49. Study outcomes and limitations: Sharing across a few donors was seen in 4% to 6.5% of naive CD4 clonotypes.

Per the germline V gene, CDR1 is MDHEN and CDR2 is SYDVKM. This CDR3 has 14 amino acids. The ends lost 7 bases at V and 6 bases at J; junction bases unmatched: 6. Negatively enriched CD4+ T cells were divided by CD45RA into naive and memory. Assay used: immunoSEQ multiplex PCR; TCRdb lists only in-frame clones, some missing. The table has roughly 1,600,000 clones, 98% seen once; the top ten hold around 0.38%. Notes on this clone: Its antigen remains unknown.

Sequencing was carried out using naive CD4+ T cells sorted from blood. Subset of the sample: CD45RA+ positively selected. The V gene is TRBV28, the J gene TRBJ2-2; 9 nucleotides agree with TRBD1. This clonotype was sampled from a man aged 25-45 years in good health. This CDR3 reads CASKTGGRAGELFF. Here the CDR3 DNA reads TGTGCCAGCAAGACAGGGGGACGGGCCGGGGAGCTGTTTTTT.